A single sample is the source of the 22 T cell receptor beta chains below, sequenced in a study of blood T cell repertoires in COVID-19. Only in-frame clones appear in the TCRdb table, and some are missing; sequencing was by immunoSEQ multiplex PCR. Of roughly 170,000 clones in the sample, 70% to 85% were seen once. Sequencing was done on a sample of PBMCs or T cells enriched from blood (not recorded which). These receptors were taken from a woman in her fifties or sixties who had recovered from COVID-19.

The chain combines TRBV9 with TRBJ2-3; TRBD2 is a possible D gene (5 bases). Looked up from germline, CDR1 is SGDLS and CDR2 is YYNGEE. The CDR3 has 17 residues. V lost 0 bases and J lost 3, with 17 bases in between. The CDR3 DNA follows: TGTGCCAGCAGCGTAGAAAGCGGAAGGACGTCAACAGATACGCAGTATTTT. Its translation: CASSVESGRTSTDTQYF.

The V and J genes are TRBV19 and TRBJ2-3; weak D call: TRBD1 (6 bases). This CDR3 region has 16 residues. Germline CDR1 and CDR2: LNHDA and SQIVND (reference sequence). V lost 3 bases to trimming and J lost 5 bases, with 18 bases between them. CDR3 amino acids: CASSMRGWGLGDTQYF. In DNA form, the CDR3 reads TGTGCCAGTAGTATGAGGGGATGGGGGCTTGGAGATACGCAGTATTTT.

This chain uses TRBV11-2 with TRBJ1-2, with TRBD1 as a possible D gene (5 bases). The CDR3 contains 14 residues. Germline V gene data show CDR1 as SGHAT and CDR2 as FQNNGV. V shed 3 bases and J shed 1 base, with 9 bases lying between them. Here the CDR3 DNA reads TGTGCCAGCAGCTTGACAGAGAATAACTATGGCTACACCTTC. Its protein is CASSLTENNYGYTF.

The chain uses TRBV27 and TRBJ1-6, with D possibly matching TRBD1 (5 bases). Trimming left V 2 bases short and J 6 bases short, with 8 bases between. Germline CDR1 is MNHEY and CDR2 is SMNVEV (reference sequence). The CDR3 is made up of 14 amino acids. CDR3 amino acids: CASSLGQGNSPLHF. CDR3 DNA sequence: TGTGCCAGCAGTTTAGGGCAGGGTAATTCACCCCTCCACTTT.

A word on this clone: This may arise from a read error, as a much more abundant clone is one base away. CDR3 protein: CASPTGPNEKLFF. The CDR3 nucleotides are TGTGCCAGCCCGACAGGACCGAATGAAAAACTGTTTTTT. The gene calls are TRBV11-3 and TRBJ1-4; possibly TRBD1 for D (6 bases). The CDR3 has 13 amino acids. The V gene lost 8 bases and the J gene lost 5 bases, with 12 bases spanning the gap. Germline values: CDR1 SGHNT, CDR2 YENEEA.

CDR3 in DNA: TGTGCCAGCAGCGCCCTCCGGGACACCCCTCCGTCCCTCCACTTT. This sequence encodes CASSALRDTPPSLHF. The chain employs TRBV7-8 and TRBJ1-6; D might be TRBD1 (6 bases). Per germline, CDR1 SGHVS and CDR2 FQNEAQ. The ends were cut back, 5 bases at V and 14 bases at J, with 22 bases in the middle. This CDR3 has 15 amino acids. The full variable domain, its missing parts supplied by reference TRBV7-8 and TRBJ1-6, is GAGVSQSPRYKVAKRGQDVALRCDPISGHVSLFWYQQALGQGPEFLTYFQNEAQLDKSGLPSDRFFAERPEGSVSTLKIQRTQQEDSAVYLCASSALRDTPPSLHFGNGTRLTVT.

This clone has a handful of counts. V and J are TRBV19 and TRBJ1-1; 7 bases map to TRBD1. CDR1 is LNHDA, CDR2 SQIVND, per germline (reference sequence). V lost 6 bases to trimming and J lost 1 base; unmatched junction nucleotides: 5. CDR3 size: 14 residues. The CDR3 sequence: CASSSTGTNTEAFF. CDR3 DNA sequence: TGTGCCAGTAGCTCGACAGGGACGAACACTGAAGCTTTCTTT. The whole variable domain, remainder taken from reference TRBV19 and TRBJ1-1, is DGGITQSPKYLFRKEGQNVTLSCEQNLNHDAMYWYRQDPGQGLRLIYYSQIVNDFQKGDIAEGYSVSREKKESFPLTVTSAQKNPTAFYLCASSSTGTNTEAFFGQGTRLTVV.

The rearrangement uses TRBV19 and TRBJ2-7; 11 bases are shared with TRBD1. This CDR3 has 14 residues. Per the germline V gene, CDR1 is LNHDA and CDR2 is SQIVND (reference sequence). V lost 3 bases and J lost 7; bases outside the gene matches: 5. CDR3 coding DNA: TGTGCCAGTAGTATTGGACAGGGGGCGGGAGAGCAGTACTTC. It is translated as CASSIGQGAGEQYF.

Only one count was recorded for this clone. CDR3 bases: TGTGCCAGCAGTTACCGTGGGGGGATTTACGAGCAGTACTTC. This gives the protein CASSYRGGIYEQYF. The rearrangement links TRBV27 to TRBJ2-7, with D maybe TRBD2 (6 bases). Germline values: CDR1 MNHEY, CDR2 SMNVEV (reference sequence). This CDR3 is built from 14 residues. Trimming shortened V by 4 bases and J by 4 bases, and 14 bases separated the two germline ends.

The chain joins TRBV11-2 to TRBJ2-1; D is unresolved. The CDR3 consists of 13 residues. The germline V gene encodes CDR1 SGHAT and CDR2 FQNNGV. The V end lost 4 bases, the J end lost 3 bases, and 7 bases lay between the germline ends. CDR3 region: CASSWANYNEQFF. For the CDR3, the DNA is TGTGCCAGCAGCTGGGCTAACTACAATGAGCAGTTCTTC.

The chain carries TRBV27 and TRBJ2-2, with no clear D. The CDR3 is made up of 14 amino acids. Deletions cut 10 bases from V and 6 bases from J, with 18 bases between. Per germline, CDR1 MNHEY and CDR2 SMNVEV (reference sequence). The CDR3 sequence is CATSPRFLSGELFF. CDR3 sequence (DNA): TGTGCCACCTCTCCCAGATTTTTGTCCGGGGAGCTGTTTTTT.

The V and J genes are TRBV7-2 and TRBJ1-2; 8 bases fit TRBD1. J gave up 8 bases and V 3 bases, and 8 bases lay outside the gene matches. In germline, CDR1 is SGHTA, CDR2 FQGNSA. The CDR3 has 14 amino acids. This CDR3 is CASSLRQGARGYTF. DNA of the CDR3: TGTGCCAGCAGCTTGCGCCAGGGGGCTCGGGGCTACACCTTC.

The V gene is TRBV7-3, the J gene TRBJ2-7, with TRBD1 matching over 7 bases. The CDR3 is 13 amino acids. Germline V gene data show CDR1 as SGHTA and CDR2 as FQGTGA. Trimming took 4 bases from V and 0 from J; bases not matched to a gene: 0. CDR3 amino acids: CASSWDSSYEQYF. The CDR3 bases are TGTGCCAGCAGCTGGGACAGCTCCTACGAGCAGTACTTC.

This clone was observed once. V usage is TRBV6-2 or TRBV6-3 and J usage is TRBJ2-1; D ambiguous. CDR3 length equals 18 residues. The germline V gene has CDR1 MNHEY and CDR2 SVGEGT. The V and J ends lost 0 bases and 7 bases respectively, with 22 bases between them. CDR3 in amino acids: CASSYSMVAAPPRNEQFF. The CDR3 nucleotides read TGTGCCAGCAGTTACTCGATGGTAGCAGCCCCCCCGAGGAATGAGCAGTTCTTC.

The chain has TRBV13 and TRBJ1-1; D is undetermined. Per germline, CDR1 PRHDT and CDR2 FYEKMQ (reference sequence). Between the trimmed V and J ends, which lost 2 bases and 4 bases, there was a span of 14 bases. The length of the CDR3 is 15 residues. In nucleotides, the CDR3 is TGTGCCAGCAGCTTATCCGAAAAAAGCCCCACTGAAGCTTTCTTT. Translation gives CASSLSEKSPTEAFF.

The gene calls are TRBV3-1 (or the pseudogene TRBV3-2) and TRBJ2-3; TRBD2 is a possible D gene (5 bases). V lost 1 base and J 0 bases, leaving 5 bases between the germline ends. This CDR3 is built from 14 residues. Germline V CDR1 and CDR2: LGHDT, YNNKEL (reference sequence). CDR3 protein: CASSQGTSTDTQYF. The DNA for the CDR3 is TGTGCCAGCAGCCAAGGGACTAGCACAGATACGCAGTATTTT.

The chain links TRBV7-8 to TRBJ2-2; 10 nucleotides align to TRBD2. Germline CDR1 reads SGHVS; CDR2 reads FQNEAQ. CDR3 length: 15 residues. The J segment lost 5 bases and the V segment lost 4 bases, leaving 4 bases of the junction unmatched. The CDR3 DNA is TGTGCCAGCAGCTCGCTAGCGGGAGTTACCGGGGAGCTGTTTTTT. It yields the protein CASSSLAGVTGELFF.

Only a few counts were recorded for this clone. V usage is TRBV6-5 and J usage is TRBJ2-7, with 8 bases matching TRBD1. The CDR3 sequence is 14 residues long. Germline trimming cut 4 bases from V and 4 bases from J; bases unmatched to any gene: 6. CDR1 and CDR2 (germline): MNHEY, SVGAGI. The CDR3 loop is CASSSGQGLYEQYF. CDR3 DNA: TGTGCCAGCAGTTCTGGACAGGGCCTATACGAGCAGTACTTC.

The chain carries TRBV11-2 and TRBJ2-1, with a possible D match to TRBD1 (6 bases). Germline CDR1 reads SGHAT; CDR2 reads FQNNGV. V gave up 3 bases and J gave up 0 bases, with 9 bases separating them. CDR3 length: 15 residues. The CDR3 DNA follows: TGTGCCAGCAGCTTCAGGGGTCTCTCCTACAATGAGCAGTTCTTC. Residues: CASSFRGLSYNEQFF. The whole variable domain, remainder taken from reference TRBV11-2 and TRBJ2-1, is EAGVAQSPRYKIIEKRQSVAFWCNPISGHATLYWYQQILGQGPKLLIQFQNNGVVDDSQLPKDRFSAERLKGVDSTLKIQPAKLEDSAVYLCASSFRGLSYNEQFFGPGTRLTVL.

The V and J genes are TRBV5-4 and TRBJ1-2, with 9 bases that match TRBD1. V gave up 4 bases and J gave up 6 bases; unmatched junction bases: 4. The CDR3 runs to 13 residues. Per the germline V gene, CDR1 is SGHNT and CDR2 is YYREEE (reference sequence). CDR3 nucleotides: TGTGCCAGCAGCGTAACAGGGGGCCATGGCTACACCTTC. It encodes CASSVTGGHGYTF.

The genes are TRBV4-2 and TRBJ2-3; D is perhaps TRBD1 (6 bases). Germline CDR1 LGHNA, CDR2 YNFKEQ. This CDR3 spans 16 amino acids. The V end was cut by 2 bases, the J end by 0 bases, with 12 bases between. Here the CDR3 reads CASSQIEGQSTDTQYF. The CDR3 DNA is TGTGCCAGCAGCCAAATTGAGGGACAAAGCACAGATACGCAGTATTTT.

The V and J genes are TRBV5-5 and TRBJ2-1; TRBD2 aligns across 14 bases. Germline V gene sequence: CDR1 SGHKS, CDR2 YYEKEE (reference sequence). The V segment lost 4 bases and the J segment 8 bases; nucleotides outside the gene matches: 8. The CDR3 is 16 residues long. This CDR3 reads CASSPYGTSGRYEQFF. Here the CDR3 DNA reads TGTGCCAGCAGCCCCTATGGGACTAGCGGGAGATATGAGCAGTTCTTC.